This entry lists 28 T cell receptor beta chains sequenced from one sample in a study of cytomegalovirus exposure and HLA in healthy donors. Both 60 Vbeta primers and 13 Jbeta primers went into the PCR. Assay: immunoSEQ multiplex PCR; the TCRdb copy retains only in-frame clones and omits some. The sample records about 200,000 clones, about four fifths being singletons. The sequenced sample was PBMCs. The receptors shown here come from a boy between 2 and 10 years old in good health and CMV-seronegative.

This chain joins TRBV9 and TRBJ2-1, with TRBD1 matching over 10 bases. V was clipped by 0 bases and J by 8 bases; unmatched bases: 20. The CDR3 is 20 amino acids. Per germline, CDR1 SGDLS and CDR2 YYNGEE. As DNA, the CDR3 is TGTGCCAGCAGCGTAGGTGGGGGGGGACCGGGACAGGGGTACGGAGATGAGCAGTTCTTC. Its protein product is CASSVGGGGPGQGYGDEQFF.

The sample holds one count of this clone. The chain recombines TRBV5-7 with TRBJ2-2; D not certain. TRBV5-7 is an open reading frame, and its role is uncertain. Trimming shortened V by 3 bases and J by 5 bases, and 11 bases separated the two germline ends. The CDR3 extends over 14 amino acids. Here the CDR3 reads CASSSPNGTGELFF. As DNA, the CDR3 is TGTGCCAGCAGCTCACCGAACGGGACCGGGGAGCTGTTTTTT.

Only a few counts were recorded for this clone. The genes are TRBV6-1 and TRBJ1-2; 7 nucleotides match TRBD1. The V gene end was trimmed by 1 base and the J gene end by 4 bases; junction bases not matched to a gene: 3. Germline V gene data show CDR1 as MNHNS and CDR2 as SASEGT. The CDR3 extends over 14 amino acids. The CDR3 DNA reads as TGTGCCAGCAGTGAAGGAGGGGACAGCTATGGCTACACCTTC. This sequence encodes CASSEGGDSYGYTF.

The chain uses TRBV7-6 and TRBJ2-3; 7 bases match TRBD2. CDR1 and CDR2 from the germline V gene are SGHVS and FNYEAQ. The J segment lost 4 bases and the V segment lost 2 bases, leaving 9 bases of the junction unmatched. This CDR3 has 16 amino acids. DNA for the CDR3: TGTGCCAGCAGCTTAAGGGGACTAATAATCGCAGATACGCAGTATTTT. It is translated as CASSLRGLIIADTQYF.

This chain uses TRBV4-2 with TRBJ2-3; 8 bases match TRBD2. Trimming cost V 0 bases and J 1 base; bases outside gene matches: 12. The germline V gene has CDR1 LGHNA and CDR2 YNFKEQ. The CDR3 length is 19 residues. CDR3 nucleotides: TGTGCCAGCAGCCAAGAGGGAGGCGGGGGGACCCTCCGCACAGATACGCAGTATTTT. It codes for CASSQEGGGGTLRTDTQYF.

The rearrangement joins TRBV6-1 to TRBJ1-2; 7 nucleotides agree with TRBD1. CDR3 size: 13 residues. Trimming cost V 5 bases and J 4 bases; bases outside gene matches: 4. CDR1 is MNHNS, CDR2 SASEGT, per germline. The CDR3 spells CASSTGVGYGYTF. CDR3 nucleotides: TGTGCCAGCAGTACAGGGGTGGGCTATGGCTACACCTTC.

The J gene is TRBJ2-5, the V gene TRBV25-1; D unclear. Germline assignment: CDR1 MGHDK and CDR2 SYGVNS. The CDR3 totals 13 residues. V dropped 4 bases and J dropped 5 bases, with 11 bases sitting between them. CDR3 DNA: TGTGCCAGCAGTGCGCGGTATATGGAGACCCAGTACTTC. Its protein product is CASSARYMETQYF.

V usage is TRBV5-1 and J usage is TRBJ2-2, with TRBD2 matching 7 bases. J gave up 0 bases and V 6 bases, and 8 bases lay outside the gene matches. The CDR3 loop spans 16 amino acids. Germline CDR1 SGHRS, CDR2 YFSETQ. The DNA of the CDR3 is TGCGCCAGCACCCGTGGGCTAGCGGCGAACACCGGGGAGCTGTTTTTT. Protein product: CASTRGLAANTGELFF. Full variable domain (missing parts from reference TRBV5-1 and TRBJ2-2): KAGVTQTPRYLIKTRGQQVTLSCSPISGHRSVSWYQQTPGQGLQFLFEYFSETQRNKGNFPGRFSGRQFSNSRSEMNVSTLELGDSALYLCASTRGLAANTGELFFGEGSRLTVL.

This chain joins TRBV20-1 and TRBJ1-2; possible D gene TRBD1, 5 bases. The germline gives CDR1 DFQATT, CDR2 SNEGSKA (reference sequence). This CDR3 has 11 residues. Trimming shortened V by 7 bases and J by 5 bases, and 11 bases separated the two germline ends. CDR3 sequence (DNA): TGCAGTGACACGTCAGGGTATGGCTACACCTTC. Amino acid sequence: CSDTSGYGYTF.

The CDR3 sequence: CASSLGGGHPYEQYF. The CDR3 DNA follows: TGCGCCAGCAGCTTGGGCGGGGGCCACCCCTACGAGCAGTACTTC. J is TRBJ2-7 and V is TRBV5-1; a weak D match, TRBD2 (7 bases). V was trimmed by 0 bases and J by 2 bases, leaving 12 bases between them. Germline CDR1 and CDR2: SGHRS and YFSETQ. This CDR3 has 15 residues.

The J gene is TRBJ2-1, the V gene TRBV4-3; possible D gene TRBD1, 5 bases. The ends were cut back, 2 bases at V and 9 bases at J, with 17 bases in the middle. The CDR3 is 15 amino acids. CDR1 and CDR2 (germline): LGHNA, YSLEER. In DNA, the CDR3 is TGCGCCAGCAGCCAAAGCAGGGTCGGAAATGGTGAGCAGTTCTTC. The encoded protein is CASSQSRVGNGEQFF.

The chain uses TRBV15 and TRBJ1-6, with D unresolved. The CDR3 is 12 amino acids. Trimming took off 4 bases at V and 10 bases at J, with 8 bases between the two ends. CDR1 LNHNV and CDR2 YYDKDF come from the germline V gene (reference sequence). Written as DNA, the CDR3 is TGTGCCACCAGCAACTCCTACTCACCCCTCCACTTT. This translates into CATSNSYSPLHF.

The chain combines TRBV7-7 with TRBJ2-5; TRBD1 agrees at 7 bases. Near its end, the DNA agrees better with TRBJ2-7, so the J call may be wrong. The CDR3 has 13 residues. Germline values: CDR1 SSHAT, CDR2 FNYEAQ (reference sequence). The CDR3 DNA follows: TGTGGGCGAACAGGGGCTAGGACCTACGAGCAGTACTTC. This translates into CGRTGARTYEQYF.

The CDR3 here is CASSLKLAGGQETQYF. The DNA for the CDR3 is TGTGCCAGCAGCCTAAAACTAGCGGGGGGACAAGAGACCCAGTACTTC. J is TRBJ2-5 and V is TRBV7-6; 12 nucleotides agree with TRBD2. Germline assignment: CDR1 SGHVS and CDR2 FNYEAQ. The V gene end was trimmed by 5 bases and the J gene end by 2 bases; junction bases not matched to a gene: 6. The CDR3 loop spans 16 amino acids.

This chain uses TRBV25-1 with TRBJ1-4; a weak D match, TRBD1 (6 bases). The CDR3 loop spans 15 amino acids. Germline V CDR1 and CDR2: MGHDK, SYGVNS. Trimming stripped 4 bases from V and 5 bases from J, with 14 bases between. In DNA, the CDR3 is TGTGCCAGCAGTGCCGGACAGCTACAGAATGAAAAACTGTTTTTT. Translation: CASSAGQLQNEKLFF.

This chain uses TRBV27 with TRBJ1-6, with D possibly being TRBD1 (6 bases). The length of the CDR3 is 14 residues. Between the trimmed V and J ends, which lost 5 bases and 7 bases, there was a span of 12 bases. Looked up from germline, CDR1 is MNHEY and CDR2 is SMNVEV (reference sequence). CDR3 region: CASSTQGWNSPLHF. CDR3 DNA: TGTGCCAGCAGTACACAGGGATGGAATTCACCCCTCCACTTT.

This chain uses TRBV6-5 with TRBJ2-7, with 9 nucleotides matching TRBD2. The germline gives CDR1 MNHEY, CDR2 SVGAGI. Trimming took 7 bases from V and 0 from J; bases not matched to a gene: 4. The CDR3 spans 14 residues. CDR3 nucleotides: TGTGCCAGCACTAGCGGGGAGATCTCCTACGAGCAGTACTTC. The encoded protein is CASTSGEISYEQYF.

This clone was counted between two and nine times. The chain has TRBV12-5 and TRBJ2-5; the match to TRBD2 covers 11 bases. The better agreement between TRBJ2-7 and the DNA end casts doubt on the J call. The CDR3 spans 16 residues. The germline CDR1 and CDR2 sequences are LGHNT and FRNRAP. Here the CDR3 DNA reads TGTGCTAGTGGTTTGGTTTTGCTAGCGGGGGGATCCGAGCAGTACTTC. Amino acid sequence: CASGLVLLAGGSEQYF.

This sequence joins TRBV19 and TRBJ1-1; 8 bases are a match to TRBD1. Trimming at V came to 7 bases and at J to 0 bases, leaving 4 bases not matched to a gene. The germline CDR1 and CDR2 sequences are LNHDA and SQIVND (reference sequence). This CDR3 has 14 residues. CDR3 region: CASMRTGMNTEAFF. The CDR3 region has the DNA TGTGCCAGTATGAGGACAGGGATGAACACTGAAGCTTTCTTT.

The chain carries TRBV12-1 and TRBJ2-5; the D call of TRBD2 is as the table states it, not checked on the DNA. TRBV12-1 is a pseudogene locus. CDR3 length: 21 residues. The CDR3 nucleotides are TGTGCCAGCAGCATCACCGGACTAGCGGGGGGCTCTGATATGTACCAAGAGACCCAGTACTTC. Protein sequence: CASSITGLAGGSDMYQETQYF.

This chain uses TRBV6-1 with TRBJ2-3; TRBD1 might be the D (5 bases). The CDR3 length is 16 residues. V gave up 4 bases and J gave up 5 bases, with 19 bases separating them. Germline values: CDR1 MNHNS, CDR2 SASEGT. The CDR3 spells CASSGETSDRGDTQYF. In nucleotides, the CDR3 is TGTGCCAGCAGTGGAGAGACTTCCGATAGGGGAGATACGCAGTATTTT.

This clone turned up a few times. The CDR3 reads CASSQDVTGEDEQYF. CDR3 sequence (DNA): TGTGCCAGCAGCCAAGATGTGACAGGGGAGGACGAGCAGTACTTC. V and J are TRBV4-2 and TRBJ2-7, with TRBD1 identical over 8 bases. CDR3 length: 15 amino acids. Germline V gene sequence: CDR1 LGHNA, CDR2 YNFKEQ. V lost 0 bases and J lost 5; bases outside the gene matches: 6.

Only a few counts were recorded for this clone. This chain joins TRBV6-5 and TRBJ1-6, with D possibly being TRBD1 (6 bases). From germline, CDR1 is MNHEY and CDR2 SVGAGI. V was trimmed by 5 bases and J by 7 bases, leaving 12 bases between them. The CDR3 length is 14 residues. CDR3 sequence: CASSPDRPNSPLHF. In DNA, the CDR3 is TGTGCCAGCAGTCCTGACAGGCCCAATTCACCCCTCCACTTT.

The J gene is TRBJ1-1, the V gene TRBV5-1; 10 bases are shared with TRBD1. V lost 6 bases to trimming and J lost 3 bases; unmatched junction nucleotides: 8. This CDR3 has 15 amino acids. Germline V CDR1 and CDR2: SGHRS, YFSETQ. The CDR3, as DNA: TGCGCCAGCAACTACCCAGGGACAGGGGACACTGAAGCTTTCTTT. The encoded protein is CASNYPGTGDTEAFF.

J is TRBJ2-3 and V is TRBV6-5, with TRBD2 matching over 7 bases. After removal of 2 bases from V and 11 bases from J, the junction contained 7 bases not matched to a gene. Per the germline V gene, CDR1 is MNHEY and CDR2 is SVGAGI. The CDR3 sequence is 13 residues long. This chain's CDR3 is CASSYRGTTEQYF. The CDR3 region has the DNA TGTGCCAGCAGTTACCGCGGGACTACCGAGCAGTATTTT.

The CDR3 loop is CANHRGKNTEAFF. The CDR3 DNA sequence: TGTGCCAACCACAGGGGCAAGAACACTGAAGCTTTCTTT. The V gene is TRBV27, the J gene TRBJ1-1; 7 bases agree with TRBD1. The CDR3 loop spans 13 amino acids. CDR1 MNHEY and CDR2 SMNVEV come from the germline V gene (reference sequence). V trimming: 10 bases; J trimming: 1 base; junction bases outside the gene matches: 6.

V and J are TRBV4-3 and TRBJ1-2; D is unresolved. This CDR3 comprises 13 residues. CDR1 and CDR2 (germline): LGHNA, YSLEER. Between the trimmed V and J ends, which lost 5 bases and 0 bases, there was a span of 7 bases. The CDR3 loop is CASSSPANYGYTF. Here the CDR3 DNA reads TGCGCCAGCAGCTCACCAGCTAACTATGGCTACACCTTC.

CDR3 sequence (DNA): TGTGCCAGCACCTCTTTATCGAACACTGAAGCTTTCTTT. Translating it yields CASTSLSNTEAFF. This chain links TRBV5-6 with TRBJ1-1; D not certain. There are 13 residues in the CDR3. Germline CDR1 is SGHDT and CDR2 is YYEEEE. V gave up 6 bases and J gave up 1 base, with 10 bases separating them. The entire variable domain, with the rest obtained from reference TRBV5-6 and TRBJ1-1, is as follows: DAGVTQSPTHLIKTRGQQVTLRCSPKSGHDTVSWYQQALGQGPQFIFQYYEEEERQRGNFPDRFSGHQFPNYSSELNVNALLLGDSALYLCASTSLSNTEAFFGQGTRLTVV.